One and the same sample provided the 28 T cell receptor beta chains below, sequenced in a study of blood T cell repertoires in COVID-19. Assay: immunoSEQ multiplex PCR; the TCRdb copy retains only in-frame clones and omits some. This sample has approximately 210,000 clones, with 80% to 90% found just once. Specimen: peripheral blood. The origin of the receptors is a woman aged 45-65 years with acute or convalescent COVID-19.

The chain combines TRBV12-3 or TRBV12-4 with TRBJ2-5; D remains ambiguous. The CDR3 sequence is 13 residues long. Trimming pared 3 bases from V and 5 bases from J, leaving 10 bases between. CDR3 sequence (DNA): TGTGCCAGCAGTTTTTCGAGGTGGGAGACCCAGTACTTC. This sequence encodes CASSFSRWETQYF.

The chain combines TRBV10-1 with TRBJ2-1, with 13 bases that match TRBD2. The CDR3 has 16 residues. In germline, CDR1 is WNHNN, CDR2 SYGVQD (reference sequence). The J segment lost 9 bases and the V segment lost 4 bases, leaving 9 bases of the junction unmatched. The CDR3 here is CASSVSGLAGVGEQFF. CDR3 bases: TGCGCCAGCAGTGTAAGTGGACTAGCGGGAGTCGGTGAGCAGTTCTTC.

The chain combines TRBV24-1 with TRBJ1-2; TRBD1 aligns across 9 bases. Germline V gene sequence: CDR1 KGHDR, CDR2 SFDVKD. The CDR3 is made up of 14 amino acids. Losses at the gene ends were 2 bases for V and 8 bases for J; bases not matched to a gene: 5. The CDR3 nucleotides read TGTGCCACCAGTGATTCGGACAGGGGCGGCGGCTACACCTTC. Its translation: CATSDSDRGGGYTF.

The J gene is TRBJ2-5, the V gene TRBV7-6, with 10 positions matching TRBD2. Germline loops: CDR1 SGHVS, CDR2 FNYEAQ. This CDR3 is 16 amino acids long. V lost 0 bases to trimming and J lost 5 bases; unmatched junction nucleotides: 6. CDR3 residues: CASSLAPLAGAETQYF. The CDR3 DNA is TGTGCCAGCAGCTTAGCCCCGCTAGCGGGAGCGGAGACCCAGTACTTC. Together with reference TRBV7-6 and TRBJ2-5, the CDR3 gives the full variable domain: GAGVSQSPRYKVTKRGQDVALRCDPISGHVSLYWYRQALGQGPEFLTYFNYEAQQDKSGLPNDRFSAERPEGSISTLTIQRTEQRDSAMYRCASSLAPLAGAETQYFGPGTRLLVL.

This clone appeared once. V is TRBV19 and J is TRBJ2-5; 13 nucleotides line up with TRBD2. V dropped 6 bases and J dropped 9; count of bases not matched to a gene: 16. Germline values: CDR1 LNHDA, CDR2 SQIVND (reference sequence). The CDR3 covers 17 residues. The CDR3 here is CASSRASTGTSGTSQYF. In DNA form, the CDR3 reads TGTGCCAGTAGCCGAGCCTCCACCGGGACTAGCGGGACCTCCCAGTACTTC.

The V gene is TRBV5-1, the J gene TRBJ1-6, with TRBD1 as a possible D gene (5 bases). The germline V and J ends were trimmed by 6 bases and 0 bases, with 10 bases remaining between them. In germline, CDR1 is SGHRS, CDR2 YFSETQ. CDR3 length: 15 residues. Here the CDR3 reads CASTRTSSYNSPLHF. For the CDR3, the DNA is TGCGCCAGCACCCGGACAAGCTCCTATAATTCACCCCTCCACTTT.

This chain joins TRBV30 and TRBJ2-2; no clear D. Germline V lookup: CDR1 GTSNPN, CDR2 SVGIG (reference sequence). The CDR3 has 13 residues. V lost 0 bases and J lost 6, with 8 bases in between. The DNA of the CDR3 is TGTGCCTGGAGTGTAGTCCTAGCCGGGGAGCTGTTTTTT. This encodes CAWSVVLAGELFF.

With respect to this clone: The identical CDR3 is also encoded by other nucleotide sequences in the sample. The chain links TRBV2 to TRBJ2-7, with TRBD1 as a possible D gene (6 bases). CDR1 is SNHLY, CDR2 FYNNEI, per germline. This CDR3 is built from 13 residues. V lost 3 bases to trimming and J lost 6 bases, with 12 bases between them. The chain's CDR3 is CASSEGRGGEQYF. DNA of the CDR3: TGTGCCAGCAGTGAGGGCAGGGGTGGCGAGCAGTACTTC. The full variable domain, completed using reference TRBV2 and TRBJ2-7, is EPEVTQTPSHQVTQMGQEVILRCVPISNHLYFYWYRQILGQKVEFLVSFYNNEISEKSEIFDDQFSVERPDGSNFTLKIRSTKLEDSAMYFCASSEGRGGEQYFGPGTRLTVT.

This rearrangement joins TRBV10-3 to TRBJ2-3; D gene uncertain. V lost 0 bases and J lost 4, with 11 bases in between. This CDR3 region has 15 residues. Germline V gene lookup returns CDR1 ENHRY and CDR2 SYGVKD. CDR3 in DNA: TGTGCCATCAGTGAGTCGAGGAAAGTGTCAGATACGCAGTATTTT. It yields the protein CAISESRKVSDTQYF.

The V call is TRBV6-5, the J call TRBJ2-5, with D perhaps TRBD2 (5 bases). Per germline, CDR1 MNHEY and CDR2 SVGAGI. The germline V and J ends were trimmed by 10 bases and 4 bases, with 10 bases remaining between them. There are 11 residues in the CDR3. This CDR3 is CATHGGETQYF. The DNA of the CDR3 is TGTGCCACCCACGGAGGAGAGACCCAGTACTTC.

The J gene is TRBJ2-7, the V gene TRBV2, with D possibly TRBD1 on 6 matching bases. This CDR3 region has 14 residues. V lost 7 bases and J 3 bases, leaving 16 bases between the germline ends. The germline CDR1 and CDR2 sequences are SNHLY and FYNNEI. The CDR3 DNA reads as TGTGCCAGCAACCAGGACAGAGGCAACTACGAGCAGTACTTC. Its translation: CASNQDRGNYEQYF.

The genes are TRBV3-1 (or the pseudogene TRBV3-2) and TRBJ2-2; possible D gene TRBD2, 7 bases. CDR3 size: 16 residues. Trimming cost V 4 bases and J 7 bases, with 19 bases left between them. CDR1 and CDR2 (germline): LGHDT, YNNKEL (reference sequence). This CDR3 reads CASSLLWGGGIGELFF. The CDR3 region has the DNA TGTGCCAGCAGCCTTCTGTGGGGCGGGGGCATCGGGGAGCTGTTTTTT.

This clone has a handful of counts. The chain carries TRBV12-5 and TRBJ2-3; the D gene is possibly TRBD2 (5 bases). V was clipped by 2 bases and J by 2 bases, with 14 bases between them. The CDR3 is 16 amino acids. In germline, CDR1 is LGHNT, CDR2 FRNRAP. DNA for the CDR3: TGTGCTAGTGGTTTGTCGTCGGGGATCACCACAGATACGCAGTATTTT. The encoded protein is CASGLSSGITTDTQYF. Full variable domain (outside the CDR3, taken from reference TRBV12-5 and TRBJ2-3): DARVTQTPRHKVTEMGQEVTMRCQPILGHNTVFWYRQTMMQGLELLAYFRNRAPLDDSGMPKDRFSAEMPDATLATLKIQPSEPRDSAVYFCASGLSSGITTDTQYFGPGTRLTVL.

This clone was counted only a few times. The genes are TRBV7-8 and TRBJ2-1; no reliable D call. Germline V CDR1 and CDR2: SGHVS, FQNEAQ. The V end lost 5 bases, the J end lost 6 bases, and 14 bases lay between the germline ends. The CDR3 has 14 residues. This CDR3 reads CASSPPRTANEQFF. DNA for the CDR3: TGTGCCAGCAGCCCACCTAGAACCGCCAATGAGCAGTTCTTC. The entire variable domain, with the rest obtained from reference TRBV7-8 and TRBJ2-1, is as follows: GAGVSQSPRYKVAKRGQDVALRCDPISGHVSLFWYQQALGQGPEFLTYFQNEAQLDKSGLPSDRFFAERPEGSVSTLKIQRTQQEDSAVYLCASSPPRTANEQFFGPGTRLTVL.

V usage is TRBV7-3 and J usage is TRBJ2-7, with 10 bases lining up with TRBD2. The V segment lost 4 bases and the J segment 2 bases; nucleotides outside the gene matches: 5. Germline V gene sequence: CDR1 SGHTA, CDR2 FQGTGA. The length of the CDR3 is 15 residues. The DNA for the CDR3 is TGTGCCAGCAGCTCCCTAGCGGGAGTACCCTACGAGCAGTACTTC. This gives the protein CASSSLAGVPYEQYF.

The count of this clone is one. The CDR3 loop is CASSLVVGVNTEAFF. The CDR3 nucleotides are TGTGCCAGCAGTTTGGTTGTAGGGGTGAACACTGAAGCTTTCTTT. The chain couples TRBV28 to TRBJ1-1, with D possibly being TRBD1 (5 bases). There are 15 residues in the CDR3. Per the germline V gene, CDR1 is MDHEN and CDR2 is SYDVKM. Trimming removed 3 bases from V and 0 bases from J, with 11 bases in between. Based on the CDR3 plus reference TRBV28 and TRBJ1-1, the full variable domain is DVKVTQSSRYLVKRTGEKVFLECVQDMDHENMFWYRQDPGLGLRLIYFSYDVKMKEKGDIPEGYSVSREKKERFSLILESASTNQTSMYLCASSLVVGVNTEAFFGQGTRLTVV.

The genes are TRBV19 and TRBJ2-7; 14 bases are a match to TRBD2. CDR1 is LNHDA and CDR2 is SQIVND in the germline V gene (reference sequence). The CDR3 sequence is 16 residues long. V dropped 5 bases and J dropped 5; count of bases not matched to a gene: 8. CDR3 sequence reads: CASSVTSGGGHDEQYF. The CDR3 nucleotides are TGTGCCAGTAGTGTGACTAGCGGGGGGGGGCACGACGAGCAGTACTTC.

The chain has TRBV9 and TRBJ2-7; no clear D gene. This CDR3 contains 12 residues. Trimming pared 0 bases from V and 6 bases from J, leaving 7 bases between. Looked up from germline, CDR1 is SGDLS and CDR2 is YYNGEE. CDR3 nucleotide sequence: TGTGCCAGCAGCGTAGGTGCTAGCGAGCAGTACTTC. Residues: CASSVGASEQYF.

This clone was seen a single time. V usage is TRBV18 and J usage is TRBJ2-7, with 8 bases lining up with TRBD1. This CDR3 has 15 amino acids. Germline V gene sequence: CDR1 KGHSH, CDR2 LQKENI. V was pared by 5 bases and J by 2 bases, with 8 bases of the junction left unmatched. CDR3 sequence reads: CASSSDRVGPYEQYF. Here the CDR3 DNA reads TGTGCCAGCTCATCGGACAGGGTGGGCCCCTACGAGCAGTACTTC.

The CDR3 here is CASSRSGTSSYNEQFF. CDR3 nucleotides: TGTGCCAGCAGCCGGAGCGGGACCAGCTCCTACAATGAGCAGTTCTTC. The gene calls are TRBV4-2 and TRBJ2-1; TRBD2 agrees at 7 bases. Germline V gene data show CDR1 as LGHNA and CDR2 as YNFKEQ. The CDR3 is made up of 16 amino acids. V lost 4 bases and J lost 0; bases outside the gene matches: 6.

This chain uses TRBV7-2 with TRBJ1-5; weak D call: TRBD1 (5 bases). The CDR3 sequence is 15 residues long. The V end was cut by 0 bases, the J end by 5 bases, with 11 bases between. CDR1 SGHTA and CDR2 FQGNSA come from the germline V gene. The chain's CDR3 is CASSLAGGPYQPQHF. CDR3 coding DNA: TGTGCCAGCAGCTTAGCGGGGGGACCTTATCAGCCCCAGCATTTT.

The V call is TRBV9, the J call TRBJ2-1; D possibly corresponds to TRBD2 (5 bases). Germline CDR1 and CDR2: SGDLS and YYNGEE. V lost 5 bases and J lost 3, with 9 bases in between. The CDR3 has 13 residues. Here the CDR3 reads CASSSANYNEQFF. CDR3 sequence (DNA): TGTGCCAGCAGTAGCGCGAACTACAATGAGCAGTTCTTC.

This chain joins TRBV5-1 and TRBJ1-1, with D hard to call. The V end was cut by 0 bases, the J end by 10 bases, with 19 bases between. This CDR3 has 15 amino acids. Germline CDR1 and CDR2: SGHRS and YFSETQ. The DNA for the CDR3 is TGCGCCAGCAGCTTGGCCGGACGGGGTGTCTCTCGAGCTTTCTTT. Protein: CASSLAGRGVSRAFF. Full variable domain (missing parts from reference TRBV5-1 and TRBJ1-1): KAGVTQTPRYLIKTRGQQVTLSCSPISGHRSVSWYQQTPGQGLQFLFEYFSETQRNKGNFPGRFSGRQFSNSRSEMNVSTLELGDSALYLCASSLAGRGVSRAFFGQGTRLTVV.

The chain carries TRBV5-5 and TRBJ2-7; TRBD2 matches 9 bases. After removal of 1 base from V and 4 bases from J, the junction contained 6 bases not matched to a gene. CDR3 length equals 15 residues. Per germline, CDR1 SGHKS and CDR2 YYEKEE (reference sequence). The CDR3 DNA follows: TGTGCCAGCAGCTTGTCTGGTGCGGGAGGGTACGAGCAGTACTTC. Translation: CASSLSGAGGYEQYF.

V gene TRBV10-2 combines with J gene TRBJ2-1; TRBD2 matches 7 bases. The CDR3 is 13 amino acids. The V segment lost 7 bases and the J segment 10 bases; nucleotides outside the gene matches: 10. The germline V gene has CDR1 WSHSY and CDR2 SAAADI. The CDR3 loop is CASTPRAGKEQFF. The CDR3 DNA is TGCGCCAGCACCCCTCGAGCGGGAAAAGAGCAGTTCTTC.

The chain is built from TRBV10-3 and TRBJ1-1, with no clear D. V was clipped by 3 bases and J by 4 bases, with 12 bases between them. In germline, CDR1 is ENHRY, CDR2 SYGVKD. This CDR3 has 14 amino acids. The CDR3 here is CAISDDTSSTEAFF. The DNA of the CDR3 is TGTGCCATCAGTGATGACACCTCGAGCACTGAAGCTTTCTTT.

This clone was detected only once. This sequence joins TRBV5-8 and TRBJ1-2; D gene unclear. Germline CDR1 reads SGHTS; CDR2 reads YDEGEE. Trimming stripped 0 bases from V and 5 bases from J, with 8 bases between. This CDR3 has 13 residues. The CDR3 DNA is TGTGCCAGCAGCTTGGACGGTAATTATGGCTACACCTTC. It specifies CASSLDGNYGYTF.

This chain links TRBV29-1 with TRBJ2-1; 11 bases are shared with TRBD2. Trimming cost V 4 bases and J 2 bases; bases outside gene matches: 7. CDR1 is SQVTM and CDR2 is ANQGSEA in the germline V gene. CDR3 length: 16 residues. CDR3 region: CSVAYLAGGPYNEQFF. CDR3 nucleotide sequence: TGCAGCGTTGCCTATTTAGCGGGAGGGCCCTACAATGAGCAGTTCTTC.